A selection of T cell receptor beta chains follows, all from one sample in a study of blood T cell repertoires in COVID-19. The protocol was immunoSEQ multiplex PCR, while the TCRdb copy is restricted to in-frame clones and leaves out a portion. Of hundreds of thousands of clones in the sample, 87% were seen once. The sequenced sample was peripheral blood. The receptor source for this set is a woman aged 50 to 65 with COVID-19, enrolled during active disease. CDR3s include the opening cysteine and the closing phenylalanine or tryptophan. D genes are given only for firm matches. Only some rows state a clone size, as once, few, many or a class for expanded clones.

V gene: TRBV11-3; clone size: once; J gene: TRBJ2-1; D gene: TRBD2; CDR3 DNA: TGTGCCAGCAGCGAGAGACTAGCGGGAGGGGGCGAGCAGTTCTTC; CDR3 protein: CASSERLAGGGEQFF
V gene: TRBV19; clone size: .; J gene: TRBJ1-1; D gene: .; CDR3 DNA: TGTGCCAGTATGGGCATAATGAACACTGAAGCTTTCTTT; CDR3 protein: CASMGIMNTEAFF
V gene: TRBV30; clone size: .; J gene: TRBJ1-1; D gene: TRBD1; CDR3 DNA: TGTGCCTGGAGAGGACAGGAGATGAACACTGAAGCTTTCTTT; CDR3 protein: CAWRGQEMNTEAFF
V gene: TRBV27; clone size: .; J gene: TRBJ2-7; D gene: TRBD1; CDR3 DNA: TGTGCCAGCAGTTTTAGTAAGGGGGCACAGGTCGGTCGCGAGCAGTACTTC; CDR3 protein: CASSFSKGAQVGREQYF
V gene: TRBV19; clone size: .; J gene: TRBJ1-5; D gene: .; CDR3 DNA: TGTGCCAGTAGTATAGCGGGCGGGGGTACCCAGCATTTT; CDR3 protein: CASSIAGGGTQHF
V gene: TRBV27; clone size: once; J gene: TRBJ1-6; D gene: TRBD1; CDR3 DNA: TGTGCCAGCAGTTTAAAGGGACAGGGGCCGAGCTCCTATAATTCACCCCTCCACTTT; CDR3 protein: CASSLKGQGPSSYNSPLHF
V gene: TRBV29-1; clone size: .; J gene: TRBJ2-5; D gene: TRBD2; CDR3 DNA: TGCAGCGTTGATGGACTAGCGGGAGAGGAAGAGACCCAGTACTTC; CDR3 protein: CSVDGLAGEEETQYF
V gene: TRBV15; clone size: .; J gene: TRBJ1-3; D gene: .; CDR3 DNA: TGTGCCACCAGCAGAGACCTCTCTGGAAACACCATATATTTT; CDR3 protein: CATSRDLSGNTIYF
V gene: TRBV10-1; clone size: .; J gene: TRBJ2-6; D gene: TRBD1; CDR3 DNA: TGCGCCAGCAGCCCCGACAGGGGGCTCGGTGGGGCCAACGTCCTGACTTTC; CDR3 protein: CASSPDRGLGGANVLTF
V gene: TRBV19; clone size: .; J gene: TRBJ2-7; D gene: TRBD1; CDR3 DNA: TGTGCCACCGCGCGGGCGGGACAGGGGGTAACCTACGAGCAGTACTTC; CDR3 protein: CATARAGQGVTYEQYF
V gene: TRBV6-1; clone size: .; J gene: TRBJ2-3; D gene: .; CDR3 DNA: TGTGCCAGCAGTGAAGCGGTTGTAGCTAGCACAGATACGCAGTATTTT; CDR3 protein: CASSEAVVASTDTQYF
V gene: TRBV6-5; clone size: .; J gene: TRBJ2-7; D gene: TRBD1; CDR3 DNA: TGTGCCAGCAGAGGACAGGGGAGAGCCTACGAGCAGTACTTC; CDR3 protein: CASRGQGRAYEQYF
V gene: TRBV6-5; clone size: .; J gene: TRBJ1-2; D gene: .; CDR3 DNA: TGTGCCAGCAGTTACTCGACAGCTCAGGCCGGCTACACCTTC; CDR3 protein: CASSYSTAQAGYTF
V gene: TRBV18; clone size: .; J gene: TRBJ1-3; D gene: .; CDR3 DNA: TGTGCCAGCTCACCGACAGCTGCCTCTGGAAACACCATATATTTT; CDR3 protein: CASSPTAASGNTIYF
V gene: TRBV7-2; clone size: .; J gene: TRBJ1-5; D gene: .; CDR3 DNA: TGTGCCAGCAGCTTACTTCCAGGGGTTACCAATCAGCCCCAGCATTTT; CDR3 protein: CASSLLPGVTNQPQHF
V gene: TRBV7-3; clone size: once; J gene: TRBJ1-2; D gene: .; CDR3 DNA: TGTGCCAGCAGCTTACAGGGCTCCTATGGCTACACCTTC; CDR3 protein: CASSLQGSYGYTF
V gene: TRBV6-2/TRBV6-3; clone size: .; J gene: TRBJ1-5; D gene: TRBD1; CDR3 DNA: TGTGCCAGCAGCTTTGGACAGGGAGGAGTGCAGCCCCAGCATTTT; CDR3 protein: CASSFGQGGVQPQHF
V gene: TRBV3-1/TRBV3-2; clone size: .; J gene: TRBJ2-5; D gene: .; CDR3 DNA: TGTGCCAGCAGCCGCAAGGGTGCCGGGACAAAGCAAGAGACCCAGTACTTC; CDR3 protein: CASSRKGAGTKQETQYF
V gene: TRBV14; clone size: .; J gene: TRBJ2-5; D gene: .; CDR3 DNA: TGTGCCAGCAGCCAAGATCTTCGAGAGACCCAGTACTTC; CDR3 protein: CASSQDLRETQYF
V gene: TRBV5-1; clone size: .; J gene: TRBJ2-1; D gene: TRBD2; CDR3 DNA: TGCGCCAGCAGCTTGGGATTGGCTAGCGGGAGCCCCTACAATGAGCAGTTCTTC; CDR3 protein: CASSLGLASGSPYNEQFF
V gene: TRBV7-8; clone size: .; J gene: TRBJ1-5; D gene: TRBD1; CDR3 DNA: TGTGCCAGCAGCTCCCGGACAGGGAATCAGCCCCAGCATTTT; CDR3 protein: CASSSRTGNQPQHF
V gene: TRBV6-5; clone size: .; J gene: TRBJ2-7; D gene: .; CDR3 DNA: TGTGCCAGCGGGGGCAGGGACGAGCAGTACTTC; CDR3 protein: CASGGRDEQYF
V gene: TRBV27; clone size: .; J gene: TRBJ2-1; D gene: TRBD2; CDR3 DNA: TGTGCCAGCAGTTTATTTCGACTAGCGGGATTTAGCTCCTACAATGAGCAGTTCTTC; CDR3 protein: CASSLFRLAGFSSYNEQFF
V gene: TRBV19; clone size: .; J gene: TRBJ2-2; D gene: TRBD1; CDR3 DNA: TGTGCCAGTAGTATAGGGTTCGGGACAGCGAACACCGGGGAGCTGTTTTTT; CDR3 protein: CASSIGFGTANTGELFF
V gene: TRBV5-1; clone size: .; J gene: TRBJ1-1; D gene: .; CDR3 DNA: TGCGCCAGCCGACGGGGAGATTTGGTGACTGAAGCTTTCTTT; CDR3 protein: CASRRGDLVTEAFF
V gene: TRBV7-2; clone size: .; J gene: TRBJ1-1; D gene: .; CDR3 DNA: TGTGCCAGCAGCCCATCAGGATCCATGAACACTGAAGCTTTCTTT; CDR3 protein: CASSPSGSMNTEAFF
V gene: TRBV9; clone size: once; J gene: TRBJ1-2; D gene: TRBD1; CDR3 DNA: TGTGCCAGCCGTACACAGGGGACGAGTGGCTACACCTTC; CDR3 protein: CASRTQGTSGYTF
V gene: TRBV5-1; clone size: once; J gene: TRBJ1-4; D gene: .; CDR3 DNA: TGCGCCAGCAGCTTGGCGGGTAGGGAAAAACTGTTTTTT; CDR3 protein: CASSLAGREKLFF
V gene: TRBV19; clone size: .; J gene: TRBJ1-2; D gene: .; CDR3 DNA: TGTGCCAGTAGTATATTACAGACTACCTATGGCTACACCTTC; CDR3 protein: CASSILQTTYGYTF
V gene: TRBV6-2/TRBV6-3; clone size: .; J gene: TRBJ1-4; D gene: TRBD1; CDR3 DNA: TGTGCCAGCAGTTGGGACAGAACTGCAACTAATGAAAAACTGTTTTTT; CDR3 protein: CASSWDRTATNEKLFF
V gene: TRBV19; clone size: .; J gene: TRBJ2-3; D gene: TRBD2; CDR3 DNA: TGTGCCAGTGAGAGGATGCTAGCGGGAGGGAGAGATACGCAGTATTTT; CDR3 protein: CASERMLAGGRDTQYF
V gene: TRBV5-1; clone size: .; J gene: TRBJ1-4; D gene: TRBD1; CDR3 DNA: TGCGCCAGCTCGACCGGGACAGCAAACGAAAAACTGTTTTTT; CDR3 protein: CASSTGTANEKLFF
V gene: TRBV7-2; clone size: .; J gene: TRBJ2-4; D gene: TRBD2; CDR3 DNA: TGTGCCAGCAGCTTAGTAACGTTGGCGGGAGTTCAGTACTTC; CDR3 protein: CASSLVTLAGVQYF
V gene: TRBV10-3; clone size: .; J gene: TRBJ1-2; D gene: .; CDR3 DNA: TGTGCCATCAGTGGTTGGGGGGATGATGGCTACACCTTC; CDR3 protein: CAISGWGDDGYTF
V gene: TRBV14; clone size: .; J gene: TRBJ2-7; D gene: .; CDR3 DNA: TGTGCCAGCAGCCAAGGTGACAGCCGACTCCAGTACTTC; CDR3 protein: CASSQGDSRLQYF
V gene: TRBV7-9; clone size: .; J gene: TRBJ1-1; D gene: .; CDR3 DNA: TGTGCCAGCAGCTTAAGTTGGCCGCGAGGAAGCCCTGAAGCTTTCTTT; CDR3 protein: CASSLSWPRGSPEAFF
V gene: TRBV25-1; clone size: few; J gene: TRBJ1-3; D gene: .; CDR3 DNA: TGTGCCAGCAGTTCCTTGCCCCTTGGCAGGGCGGGAGGAAACACCATATATTTT; CDR3 protein: CASSSLPLGRAGGNTIYF
V gene: TRBV29-1; clone size: .; J gene: TRBJ1-2; D gene: .; CDR3 DNA: TGCAGCGTTGAAGACCAAAGCCTCCACGACTATGGCTACACCTTC; CDR3 protein: CSVEDQSLHDYGYTF
V gene: TRBV18; clone size: .; J gene: TRBJ1-2; D gene: .; CDR3 DNA: TGTGCCAGCTCACCACCGATCAACCGGAGATATGGCTACACCTTC; CDR3 protein: CASSPPINRRYGYTF
V gene: TRBV12-3/TRBV12-4; clone size: .; J gene: TRBJ2-7; D gene: TRBD2; CDR3 DNA: TGTGCCAGCAGTTTGCGGGGGTACGACGAGCAGTACTTC; CDR3 protein: CASSLRGYDEQYF
V gene: TRBV11-3; clone size: .; J gene: TRBJ2-2; D gene: TRBD1; CDR3 DNA: TGTGCCAGCAGCCAAACCCCGGGACAGGGCTACACCGGGGAGCTGTTTTTT; CDR3 protein: CASSQTPGQGYTGELFF